What follows are 20 T cell receptor beta chains derived from one specimen sequenced in a study of a mutant IDH1 vaccine in newly diagnosed glioma. The data were produced by immunoSEQ multiplex PCR, yet TCRdb's version contains in-frame clones alone and is incomplete. The sample lists 35,000 to 40,000 clones; about 81% were seen once. As to time point: week 47, end of study. The vaccine gave 300 ug of a 20-mer mutant IDH1 peptide subcutaneously per dose. No antigen is known for these receptors. Here the sequenced sample was PBMCs, taken from a glioma patient whose treatment included an IDH1 peptide vaccine. These receptors all stem from a man aged 40-55 years with glioma.

This clone has only one observation. This chain links TRBV15 with TRBJ1-1; D is uncertain. Germline CDR1 is LNHNV and CDR2 is YYDKDF (reference sequence). V shed 0 bases and J shed 1 base, with 12 bases lying between them. CDR3 length: 16 amino acids. In DNA, the CDR3 is TGTGCCACCAGCAGAGAAGGACGGAGGACGAACACTGAAGCTTTCTTT. This translates into CATSREGRRTNTEAFF. The full variable domain, with the rest looked up from reference TRBV15 and TRBJ1-1, is DAMVIQNPRYQVTQFGKPVTLSCSQTLNHNVMYWYQQKSSQAPKLLFHYYDKDFNNEADTPDNFQSRRPNTSFCFLDIRSPGLGDTAMYLCATSREGRRTNTEAFFGQGTRLTVV.

The rearrangement links TRBV11-3 to TRBJ2-1, with TRBD2 matching over 8 bases. This CDR3 is 14 amino acids long. V shed 5 bases, J shed 3 bases, and the junction held 3 bases outside the gene matches. Germline CDR1 SGHNT, CDR2 YENEEA. The CDR3 loop is CASSLSGVYNEQFF. The CDR3 coding sequence is TGTGCCAGCAGCCTTAGCGGGGTCTACAATGAGCAGTTCTTC. The complete variable domain, with remaining parts taken from reference TRBV11-3 and TRBJ2-1, reads EAGVVQSPRYKIIEKKQPVAFWCNPISGHNTLYWYLQNLGQGPELLIRYENEEAVDDSQLPKDRFSAERLKGVDSTLKIQPAELGDSAVYLCASSLSGVYNEQFFGPGTRLTVL.

The V gene is TRBV11-2, the J gene TRBJ1-2; 7 nucleotides agree with TRBD1. Germline V lookup: CDR1 SGHAT, CDR2 FQNNGV. Trimming cost V 3 bases and J 0 bases; bases outside gene matches: 4. This CDR3 has 15 amino acids. In nucleotides, the CDR3 is TGTGCCAGCAGCTTTAACAGGGGTACTAACTATGGCTACACCTTC. Translating it yields CASSFNRGTNYGYTF.

The chain uses TRBV4-1 and TRBJ2-7; D is perhaps TRBD1 (5 bases). Germline V CDR1 and CDR2: MGHRA, YSYEKL. The CDR3 covers 12 residues. Between the trimmed V and J ends, which lost 2 bases and 7 bases, there was a span of 9 bases. The CDR3 DNA reads as TGCGCCAGCAGCCAACGTCAGGGAGAGCAGTACTTC. It specifies CASSQRQGEQYF.

J is TRBJ2-7 and V is TRBV19; 9 nucleotides agree with TRBD1. CDR3 length equals 14 residues. V lost 3 bases to trimming and J lost 3 bases; unmatched junction nucleotides: 3. Germline V gene data show CDR1 as LNHDA and CDR2 as SQIVND (reference sequence). As DNA, the CDR3 is TGTGCCAGTAGTATGACAGGGGGTATCTACGAGCAGTACTTC. It is translated as CASSMTGGIYEQYF.

The V and J genes are TRBV5-4 and TRBJ2-2; 8 bases are a match to TRBD2. The CDR3 spans 17 residues. Germline CDR1 and CDR2: SGHNT and YYREEE (reference sequence). V shed 3 bases, J shed 5 bases, and the junction held 12 bases outside the gene matches. The CDR3 DNA sequence: TGTGCCAGCAGCTCGGAGGGGACTAGTCTAGGGACCGGGGAGCTGTTTTTT. Translated, it gives CASSSEGTSLGTGELFF.

V and J are TRBV19 and TRBJ1-1, with TRBD1 matching 9 bases. This CDR3 has 15 amino acids. V dropped 7 bases and J dropped 5; count of bases not matched to a gene: 11. Germline values: CDR1 LNHDA, CDR2 SQIVND (reference sequence). The CDR3 DNA reads as TGTGCCAGTATGTCGCAAGGACAGGGGAGAACTGAAGCTTTCTTT. Amino acids: CASMSQGQGRTEAFF. Filled out from reference TRBV19 and TRBJ1-1, the complete variable domain reads DGGITQSPKYLFRKEGQNVTLSCEQNLNHDAMYWYRQDPGQGLRLIYYSQIVNDFQKGDIAEGYSVSREKKESFPLTVTSAQKNPTAFYLCASMSQGQGRTEAFFGQGTRLTVV.

This clone was detected once. At one end the junction does not follow the germline gene, possibly because of a read error. This chain joins TRBV2 and TRBJ1-1, with D possibly matching TRBD1 (5 bases). The CDR3 totals 18 residues. Per germline, CDR1 SNHLY and CDR2 FYNNEI. CDR3 nucleotide sequence: TGTGCCAGCAGTGAAGCGCTTCGGGGGGGTATGAAAGACACAGAAGCTTTCTTT. Protein: CASSEALRGGMKDTEAFF.

The CDR3, as DNA: TGTGCCAGCAGTGACTTGGCGGCCCCCCCCCGGGAGCAGTACGTC. Translating it yields CASSDLAAPPREQYV. The chain recombines TRBV6-1 with TRBJ2-7; unclear D gene. This CDR3 has 15 residues. V dropped 3 bases and J dropped 7 bases, with 19 bases sitting between them. Germline V gene data show CDR1 as MNHNS and CDR2 as SASEGT.

This clone came up a few times. The chain links TRBV2 to TRBJ1-2; D is ambiguous. Germline CDR1 SNHLY, CDR2 FYNNEI. V lost 2 bases and J lost 4, with 11 bases in between. The CDR3 is made up of 14 amino acids. CDR3 loop: CASSELGGLYGYTF. The DNA of the CDR3 is TGTGCCAGCAGTGAATTGGGAGGACTCTATGGCTACACCTTC.

This clone was counted between two and nine times. The genes are TRBV29-1 and TRBJ2-2; D may be TRBD2 (6 bases). The CDR3 runs to 16 residues. The germline gives CDR1 SQVTM, CDR2 ANQGSEA. V gave up 7 bases and J gave up 1 base, with 19 bases separating them. For the CDR3, the DNA is TGCAGCGCACTAAGGAGGGGTAGCGGGAACACCGGGGAGCTGTTTTTT. Its protein product is CSALRRGSGNTGELFF.

The J gene is TRBJ2-3, the V gene TRBV7-9; D possibly uses TRBD1 or TRBD2 (5 bases each). Germline V gene lookup returns CDR1 SEHNR and CDR2 FQNEAQ (reference sequence). The CDR3 length is 15 residues. The ends were cut back, 4 bases at V and 2 bases at J, with 13 bases in the middle. CDR3 in amino acids: CASSSVGTFTDTQYF. The CDR3 DNA sequence: TGTGCCAGCAGCTCCGTCGGGACCTTCACAGATACGCAGTATTTT.

The V and J genes are TRBV19 and TRBJ2-1; 10 nucleotides align to TRBD2. This CDR3 is 15 amino acids long. J gave up 1 base and V 4 bases, and 1 base lay outside the gene matches. The germline V gene encodes CDR1 LNHDA and CDR2 SQIVND (reference sequence). The CDR3 bases are TGTGCCAGTAGTAAACTAGCGGGATCCTACAATGAGCAGTTCTTC. This sequence encodes CASSKLAGSYNEQFF.

The chain recombines TRBV7-8 with TRBJ2-5; 11 bases match TRBD2. With V trimmed by 1 base and J by 1 base, 8 bases remained unmatched. This CDR3 has 18 residues. Germline values: CDR1 SGHVS, CDR2 FQNEAQ. CDR3 sequence (DNA): TGTGCCAGCAGCTTAGTTAGGTCGGGACTAGCGGCCCAAGAGACCCAGTACTTC. Translated: CASSLVRSGLAAQETQYF.

The chain combines TRBV27 with TRBJ1-3; D not certain. V lost 6 bases to trimming and J lost 0 bases, with 12 bases between them. CDR3 length: 15 amino acids. Germline assignment: CDR1 MNHEY and CDR2 SMNVEV (reference sequence). The CDR3 spells CASRADGGSGNTIYF. The CDR3, as DNA: TGTGCCAGCAGGGCAGACGGAGGCTCTGGAAACACCATATATTTT.

This clone ranks as medium-sized. The chain joins TRBV30 to TRBJ1-1, with D hard to call. With 3 bases removed from V and 3 bases from J, the gap between germline ends came to 5 bases. The CDR3 sequence is 11 residues long. Germline V gene lookup returns CDR1 GTSNPN and CDR2 SVGIG (reference sequence). The CDR3 here is CAWRDYTEAFF. In DNA form, the CDR3 reads TGTGCCTGGAGGGACTACACTGAAGCTTTCTTT. The full variable domain, in which reference TRBV30 and TRBJ1-1 provide the parts outside the CDR3, is SQTIHQWPATLVQPVGSPLSLECTVEGTSNPNLYWYRQAAGRGLQLLFYSVGIGQISSEVPQNLSASRPQDRQFILSSKKLLLSDSGFYLCAWRDYTEAFFGQGTRLTVV.

V is TRBV19 and J is TRBJ2-3; 7 nucleotides align to TRBD1. The V and J ends lost 10 bases and 5 bases, in that order; junction bases with no gene match: 9. From germline, CDR1 is LNHDA and CDR2 SQIVND (reference sequence). This CDR3 has 13 amino acids. DNA for the CDR3: TGTGCCACCTCGGACAGGCCCGGAGATACGCAGTATTTT. Protein: CATSDRPGDTQYF. Based on the CDR3 plus reference TRBV19 and TRBJ2-3, the full variable domain is DGGITQSPKYLFRKEGQNVTLSCEQNLNHDAMYWYRQDPGQGLRLIYYSQIVNDFQKGDIAEGYSVSREKKESFPLTVTSAQKNPTAFYLCATSDRPGDTQYFGPGTRLTVL.

This clone came up once. CDR3 DNA: TGTGCCACCCGAGGGACAGGAAGAAACTACGAGCAGTACTTC. Protein product: CATRGTGRNYEQYF. The rearrangement uses TRBV15 and TRBJ2-7; 8 bases are a match to TRBD1. V shed 8 bases and J 3 bases; nucleotides not matched to a gene: 9. The CDR3 length is 14 residues. The germline V gene has CDR1 LNHNV and CDR2 YYDKDF (reference sequence).

The gene calls are TRBV5-1 and TRBJ2-3, with D unclear. CDR1 SGHRS and CDR2 YFSETQ come from the germline V gene. V was shortened by 4 bases and J by 1 base, with 7 bases between the two germline ends. CDR3 length: 13 residues. The CDR3: CASSAQGTDTQYF. The CDR3 DNA sequence: TGCGCCAGCAGCGCACAAGGCACAGATACGCAGTATTTT. Based on the CDR3 plus reference TRBV5-1 and TRBJ2-3, the full variable domain is KAGVTQTPRYLIKTRGQQVTLSCSPISGHRSVSWYQQTPGQGLQFLFEYFSETQRNKGNFPGRFSGRQFSNSRSEMNVSTLELGDSALYLCASSAQGTDTQYFGPGTRLTVL.

The sample holds one count of this clone. Other DNA sequences in the sample encode the same CDR3. This chain uses TRBV25-1 with TRBJ1-1; 7 nucleotides agree with TRBD1. The CDR3 is made up of 13 amino acids. Germline CDR1 MGHDK, CDR2 SYGVNS. The J segment lost 8 bases and the V segment lost 6 bases, leaving 9 bases of the junction unmatched. The CDR3 sequence: CASRQGRYSEAFF. DNA for the CDR3: TGTGCCAGCAGACAGGGGAGGTATTCGGAAGCTTTCTTT.